The next 8 T cell receptor beta chains were all read from a single sample in a study of cytomegalovirus exposure and HLA in healthy donors. Vbeta (60) and Jbeta (13) primers were used in the PCR. Clones were read by immunoSEQ multiplex PCR, and TCRdb kept only the in-frame ones, dropping some. The repertoire includes nearly 200,000 clones, 75% to 85% of them detected once, and 6% to 8% sits in the top ten. The sample was PBMCs. The receptors come from a woman in her fifties or sixties in good health and CMV-seropositive.

DNA for the CDR3: TGTGCCAGCAGTTCGCTGGGGACAGGGATCCCCTACGAGCAGTACTTC. Translation: CASSSLGTGIPYEQYF. This sequence joins TRBV28 and TRBJ2-7; TRBD1 matches at 9 bases. V trimming: 4 bases; J trimming: 2 bases; junction bases outside the gene matches: 9. Germline-derived CDR1 and CDR2 are MDHEN and SYDVKM. This CDR3 contains 16 residues. Full variable domain (remainder filled in from reference TRBV28 and TRBJ2-7): DVKVTQSSRYLVKRTGEKVFLECVQDMDHENMFWYRQDPGLGLRLIYFSYDVKMKEKGDIPEGYSVSREKKERFSLILESASTNQTSMYLCASSSLGTGIPYEQYFGPGTRLTVT.

V is TRBV18 and J is TRBJ2-7; a possible D gene is TRBD2 (5 bases). Trimming stripped 3 bases from V and 6 bases from J, with 12 bases between. The CDR3 contains 13 residues. Germline CDR1 reads KGHSH; CDR2 reads LQKENI. The CDR3 sequence is CASSPSDSGEQYF. CDR3 nucleotide sequence: TGTGCCAGCTCACCTAGCGATTCTGGCGAGCAGTACTTC.

The gene calls are TRBV2 and TRBJ2-2; 8 bases line up with TRBD2. Germline CDR1 and CDR2: SNHLY and FYNNEI. J lost 7 bases, V lost 5 bases, and 12 bases had no gene match. The CDR3 consists of 16 residues. CDR3 in DNA: TGTGCCAGCAGTAATTCCGGGACTAGTAGTATCGGGGAGCTGTTTTTT. This gives the protein CASSNSGTSSIGELFF.

DNA of the CDR3: TGTGCCACCCGGACTAGCGGCACAGATACGCAGTATTTT. It translates to CATRTSGTDTQYF. The chain joins TRBV19 to TRBJ2-3, with TRBD2 matching 9 bases. Germline-derived CDR1 and CDR2 are LNHDA and SQIVND (reference sequence). J lost 1 base, V lost 10 bases, and 3 bases had no gene match. The CDR3 is made up of 13 amino acids.

This clone was seen a single time. The V and J genes are TRBV7-3 and TRBJ2-1; 7 nucleotides line up with TRBD2. The CDR3 loop spans 19 amino acids. Germline V gives CDR1 SGHTA, CDR2 FQGTGA. Trimming removed 2 bases from V and 1 base from J; junction bases left unmatched: 14. The CDR3 sequence: CASSLGGLVVGGSYNEQFF. The CDR3 DNA reads TGTGCCAGCAGCTTAGGAGGACTAGTAGTTGGGGGATCCTACAATGAGCAGTTCTTC.

The chain combines TRBV11-2 with TRBJ1-2, with TRBD1 identical over 9 bases. V gave up 4 bases and J gave up 7 bases; unmatched junction bases: 7. Germline lookup yields CDR1 SGHAT and CDR2 FQNNGV. The CDR3 loop spans 14 amino acids. The CDR3 is CASSSTGTGSGYTF. CDR3 bases: TGTGCCAGCAGCTCCACCGGGACAGGGTCTGGCTACACCTTC.

This clone was found a few times. The rearrangement uses TRBV30 and TRBJ2-1; 10 bases match TRBD2. Germline CDR1 reads GTSNPN; CDR2 reads SVGIG (reference sequence). Germline trimming cut 2 bases from V and 10 bases from J; bases unmatched to any gene: 8. The CDR3 extends over 14 amino acids. The CDR3 DNA sequence: TGTGCCTGGAGTTCTAGCGGGAGAGGAGGCGAGCAGTTCTTC. It translates to CAWSSSGRGGEQFF.

The chain couples TRBV29-1 to TRBJ2-5; maybe TRBD2 (5 bases). Deletions cut 4 bases from V and 5 bases from J, with 14 bases between. This CDR3 comprises 13 residues. CDR1 is SQVTM, CDR2 ANQGSEA, per germline. CDR3 in DNA: TGCAGCGTTGGTGGACTCGCCCCGGAGACCCAGTACTTC. It is translated as CSVGGLAPETQYF. The full variable domain, rest sourced from reference TRBV29-1 and TRBJ2-5, is SAVISQKPSRDICQRGTSLTIQCQVDSQVTMMFWYRQQPGQSLTLIATANQGSEATYESGFVIDKFPISRPNLTFSTLTVSNMSPEDSSIYLCSVGGLAPETQYFGPGTRLLVL.